One sample yielded the 21 T cell receptor beta chains listed below, sequenced in a study of blood T cell repertoires in COVID-19. TCRdb's copy holds only in-frame clones and misses some; the assay was immunoSEQ multiplex PCR. This sample yields roughly 58,000 clones, of which about 75% are seen a single time; approximately 51% belongs to the top ten. The sequencing sample was made of PBMCs or T cells enriched from blood (not recorded which). The receptors here all came from a woman in her sixties who had been exposed to COVID-19.

V is TRBV5-1 and J is TRBJ1-2; D not resolved. Germline V lookup: CDR1 SGHRS, CDR2 YFSETQ. V was cut by 0 bases and J by 4 bases, with 13 bases left in between. This CDR3 is built from 15 residues. The CDR3 DNA follows: TGCGCCAGCAGCTTGGACCCAGGAACCTTCTATGGCTACACCTTC. Amino acids: CASSLDPGTFYGYTF.

The J gene is TRBJ1-5, the V gene TRBV4-2; a weak D match, TRBD1 (5 bases). The germline V and J ends were trimmed by 2 bases and 1 base, with 18 bases remaining between them. Germline values: CDR1 LGHNA, CDR2 YNFKEQ. This CDR3 spans 18 amino acids. This chain's CDR3 is CASSQKGRGGISNQPQHF. CDR3 bases: TGTGCCAGCAGCCAAAAAGGGAGGGGAGGAATAAGCAATCAGCCCCAGCATTTT.

J is TRBJ1-6 and V is TRBV18; D is unclear. This CDR3 is built from 15 residues. The germline V gene encodes CDR1 KGHSH and CDR2 LQKENI. V dropped 2 bases and J dropped 7 bases, with 12 bases sitting between them. The DNA of the CDR3 is TGTGCCAGCTCACCAGCCACGGGAACGAATTCACCCCTCCACTTT. This codes for CASSPATGTNSPLHF.

The chain carries TRBV19 and TRBJ1-6; D is ambiguous. The germline V gene encodes CDR1 LNHDA and CDR2 SQIVND (reference sequence). Trimming shortened V by 6 bases and J by 7 bases, and 13 bases separated the two germline ends. CDR3 length: 14 amino acids. CDR3 in amino acids: CASRTGSENSPLHF. Here the CDR3 DNA reads TGTGCCAGTAGGACGGGGTCGGAGAATTCACCCCTCCACTTT.

J is TRBJ1-2 and V is TRBV7-2; possibly TRBD1 for D (6 bases). The length of the CDR3 is 14 residues. Trimming removed 2 bases from V and 1 base from J, with 8 bases in between. The germline V gene encodes CDR1 SGHTA and CDR2 FQGNSA. The CDR3: CASSLTDSNYGYTF. In DNA, the CDR3 is TGTGCCAGCAGCTTAACGGACAGTAACTATGGCTACACCTTC.

This clone was observed once. The rearrangement links TRBV6-5 to TRBJ1-1; no reliable D call. Germline loops: CDR1 MNHEY, CDR2 SVGAGI. V was shortened by 2 bases and J by 5 bases, with 15 bases between the two germline ends. The CDR3 sequence is 15 residues long. The CDR3 nucleotides read TGTGCCAGCAGTTACGGGCTAGCGTGGAGTACTGAAGCTTTCTTT. Its protein is CASSYGLAWSTEAFF.

The rearrangement uses TRBV2 and TRBJ1-5; 9 nucleotides align to TRBD1. This CDR3 has 14 amino acids. CDR1 and CDR2 (germline): SNHLY, FYNNEI. Germline trimming cut 6 bases from V and 5 bases from J; bases unmatched to any gene: 5. CDR3 nucleotide sequence: TGTGCCAGCAGCCGGGACAGGGCCGATCAGCCCCAGCATTTT. Protein product: CASSRDRADQPQHF.

This rearrangement joins TRBV28 to TRBJ1-4, with 10 positions matching TRBD1. Per the germline V gene, CDR1 is MDHEN and CDR2 is SYDVKM. Trimming cost V 8 bases and J 5 bases; bases outside gene matches: 8. The CDR3 is made up of 15 amino acids. This chain's CDR3 is CASCCRDRGNEKLFF. In DNA form, the CDR3 reads TGTGCCAGCTGCTGTAGGGACAGGGGAAATGAAAAACTGTTTTTT.

The chain joins TRBV5-1 to TRBJ2-1; no clear D gene. The CDR3 spans 13 residues. Trimming removed 1 base from V and 7 bases from J, with 9 bases in between. Looked up from germline, CDR1 is SGHRS and CDR2 is YFSETQ. The chain's CDR3 is CASSLSLLNEQFF. The CDR3 DNA is TGCGCCAGCAGCTTGTCCCTATTAAATGAGCAGTTCTTC.

This chain uses TRBV6-2 or TRBV6-3 with TRBJ1-5; TRBD1 might be the D (5 bases). Germline-derived CDR1 and CDR2 are MNHEY and SVGEGT. Trimming cost V 5 bases and J 0 bases, with 11 bases left between them. The CDR3 covers 15 residues. In nucleotides, the CDR3 is TGTGCCAGCAGTCGCTGGGGCAGTAGCAATCAGCCCCAGCATTTT. Protein sequence: CASSRWGSSNQPQHF.

The rearrangement joins TRBV6-5 to TRBJ2-4; D is undetermined. V lost 7 bases and J 3 bases, leaving 7 bases between the germline ends. The CDR3 consists of 12 residues. Germline assignment: CDR1 MNHEY and CDR2 SVGAGI. The CDR3 coding sequence is TGTGCCAGCATGGAGAGCAAAAACATTCAGTACTTC. Translating gives CASMESKNIQYF.

The chain carries TRBV9 and TRBJ2-2; 11 bases line up with TRBD1. Germline-derived CDR1 and CDR2 are SGDLS and YYNGEE. V gave up 4 bases and J gave up 6 bases; unmatched junction bases: 5. There are 15 residues in the CDR3. The CDR3 DNA reads as TGTGCCAGCAGCTCCGGACAGGGGGCGGCCGGGGAGCTGTTTTTT. Translation: CASSSGQGAAGELFF.

The chain uses TRBV6-1 and TRBJ1-2, with 7 bases aligning to TRBD1. Germline loops: CDR1 MNHNS, CDR2 SASEGT. Unmatched junction bases numbered 8, after V lost 6 bases and J lost 4 bases. This CDR3 contains 14 residues. The CDR3 region has the DNA TGTGCCAGCAGGTACGGACAGGTGATCTATGGCTACACCTTC. Amino acids: CASRYGQVIYGYTF.

The J gene is TRBJ1-4, the V gene TRBV5-1; 10 nucleotides agree with TRBD1. Germline V gives CDR1 SGHRS, CDR2 YFSETQ. This CDR3 comprises 16 residues. V dropped 3 bases and J dropped 4; count of bases not matched to a gene: 6. The CDR3 sequence: CASSSGQGQDNEKLFF. The DNA of the CDR3 is TGCGCCAGCAGCTCGGGACAGGGGCAAGATAATGAAAAACTGTTTTTT.

V gene TRBV7-2 combines with J gene TRBJ2-1, with 12 nucleotides matching TRBD2. The J segment lost 4 bases and the V segment lost 9 bases, leaving 7 bases of the junction unmatched. CDR3 length: 15 amino acids. Germline CDR1 is SGHTA and CDR2 is FQGNSA. CDR3 coding DNA: TGTGCCAGTACCTGGACTAGCGGGACTTACAATGAGCAGTTCTTC. This translates into CASTWTSGTYNEQFF. Full variable domain (rest looked up from reference TRBV7-2 and TRBJ2-1): GAGVSQSPSNKVTEKGKDVELRCDPISGHTALYWYRQSLGQGLEFLIYFQGNSAPDKSGLPSDRFSAERTGGSVSTLTIQRTQQEDSAVYLCASTWTSGTYNEQFFGPGTRLTVL.

This clone was seen only once. This chain uses TRBV28 with TRBJ1-1, with a possible D match to TRBD1 (5 bases). Germline CDR1 reads MDHEN; CDR2 reads SYDVKM. The V end was cut by 2 bases, the J end by 4 bases, with 8 bases between. The CDR3 has 13 residues. CDR3 sequence reads: CASSLGRGTEAFF. DNA of the CDR3: TGTGCCAGCAGTTTAGGAAGGGGCACTGAAGCTTTCTTT. The full variable domain, in which reference TRBV28 and TRBJ1-1 provide the parts outside the CDR3, is DVKVTQSSRYLVKRTGEKVFLECVQDMDHENMFWYRQDPGLGLRLIYFSYDVKMKEKGDIPEGYSVSREKKERFSLILESASTNQTSMYLCASSLGRGTEAFFGQGTRLTVV.

The V gene is TRBV21-1, the J gene TRBJ1-1. TRBV21-1 is shown as a pseudogene. The CDR3 has 12 amino acids. As DNA, the CDR3 is TGTGCCAGCAGCAAACGGGGGGCTGAAGCTTTCTTT. It encodes CASSKRGAEAFF.

V usage is TRBV19 and J usage is TRBJ1-4; D is ambiguous. V was pared by 2 bases and J by 4 bases, with 5 bases between. The CDR3 covers 13 residues. CDR1 LNHDA and CDR2 SQIVND come from the germline V gene (reference sequence). The CDR3 sequence: CASSIYSNEKLFF. The CDR3 DNA reads as TGTGCCAGTAGTATATACAGTAATGAAAAACTGTTTTTT.

The rearrangement joins TRBV28 to TRBJ1-1; 8 nucleotides align to TRBD1. The V and J ends lost 7 bases and 2 bases, in that order; junction bases with no gene match: 6. This CDR3 has 14 amino acids. Germline lookup yields CDR1 MDHEN and CDR2 SYDVKM. The CDR3 protein is CASIPGQGNTEAFF. DNA for the CDR3: TGTGCCAGCATTCCAGGACAGGGTAACACTGAAGCTTTCTTT.

This clone was counted a single time. J is TRBJ1-2 and V is TRBV29-1; 8 nucleotides agree with TRBD1. The CDR3 runs 13 residues. After removal of 7 bases from V and 7 bases from J, the junction contained 11 bases not matched to a gene. Germline V gene data show CDR1 as SQVTM and CDR2 as ANQGSEA. CDR3 loop: CSGDRQGLGGYTF. The DNA of the CDR3 is TGCAGCGGGGACCGACAGGGGCTAGGTGGCTACACCTTC.

CDR3 nucleotide sequence: TGTGCCAGCAGTTCGTCGGGGGGCTACACCTTC. The encoded protein is CASSSSGGYTF. The chain employs TRBV12-3 or TRBV12-4 and TRBJ1-2; no reliable D call. This CDR3 spans 11 amino acids. Trimming took 4 bases from V and 8 from J, leaving 8 bases between them.